Presented here are 16 T cell receptor beta chains from one specimen sequenced in a study of cytomegalovirus exposure and HLA in healthy donors (dated by TCRdb to about 2017). Libraries came from the immunoSEQ multiplex PCR assay. For the multiplex PCR, a mixture combining 60 forward primers for TCR Vbeta segments and 13 reverse primers for TCR Jbeta segments was used. TCRdb took this table from immuneACCESS and kept in-frame rearrangements with V and J called. Such tables lack part of the clones; where checked against another copy, unresolved V genes explain under half of the gap, and the rest is unexplained. The sample records 100,000 to 150,000 clones, roughly 81% of which are singletons. In total, the top ten clones hold around 1% of the sample. Sequencing was performed on PBMCs. The source is a woman aged 25 to 39 in good health and CMV-seronegative.

The chain links TRBV7-3 to TRBJ2-7; 10 bases line up with TRBD2. Germline V gene sequence: CDR1 SGHTA, CDR2 FQGTGA. J lost 6 bases, V lost 4 bases, and 9 bases had no gene match. This CDR3 contains 15 residues. The CDR3: CASSSLLAGKVEQYF. CDR3 DNA: TGTGCCAGCAGCTCGCTACTAGCGGGAAAGGTCGAGCAGTACTTC.

The chain uses TRBV5-1 and TRBJ1-1; 9 nucleotides agree with TRBD1. V was clipped by 3 bases and J by 10 bases; unmatched bases: 19. Germline V gene sequence: CDR1 SGHRS, CDR2 YFSETQ. CDR3 length equals 17 residues. The CDR3, as DNA: TGCGCCAGCAGCTCGCCTAACCAAGGACAGGGGAGAGGAGGAGCTTTCTTT. It codes for CASSSPNQGQGRGGAFF.

V is TRBV9 and J is TRBJ2-4; possibly TRBD2 for D (6 bases). V was cut by 0 bases and J by 0 bases, with 10 bases left in between. This CDR3 comprises 16 residues. Germline-derived CDR1 and CDR2 are SGDLS and YYNGEE. CDR3 amino acids: CASSVEAGLAKNIQYF. The CDR3 DNA reads TGTGCCAGCAGCGTAGAAGCGGGTTTAGCCAAAAACATTCAGTACTTC.

CDR3 in DNA: TGTGCCAGCAGGGGCTTTGGGGGCTTATACAATGAGCAGTTCTTC. This sequence encodes CASRGFGGLYNEQFF. The V gene is TRBV2, the J gene TRBJ2-1, with a possible D match to TRBD1 (6 bases). The CDR3 spans 15 residues. With 6 bases removed from V and 4 bases from J, the gap between germline ends came to 16 bases. Germline lookup yields CDR1 SNHLY and CDR2 FYNNEI.

The chain recombines TRBV19 with TRBJ2-7; D uncertain. Germline V gene data show CDR1 as LNHDA and CDR2 as SQIVND (reference sequence). The CDR3 runs 14 residues. V was trimmed by 2 bases and J by 0 bases, leaving 8 bases between them. CDR3 residues: CASSISHGSYEQYF. The CDR3 nucleotides are TGTGCCAGTAGTATATCTCACGGCTCCTACGAGCAGTACTTC.

This sequence joins TRBV7-9 and TRBJ2-3; no firm D call. Trimming cost V 1 base and J 4 bases, with 12 bases left between them. The CDR3 spans 15 residues. The germline gives CDR1 SEHNR, CDR2 FQNEAQ (reference sequence). CDR3 nucleotide sequence: TGTGCCAGCAGCTTAGATCCAGTCAGGTCAGATACGCAGTATTTT. Protein product: CASSLDPVRSDTQYF.

This clone was detected only a few times. The V gene is TRBV6-1, the J gene TRBJ1-6; D might be TRBD1 (5 bases). This CDR3 region has 15 residues. The germline CDR1 and CDR2 sequences are MNHNS and SASEGT. The V gene lost 1 base and the J gene lost 10 bases, with 14 bases spanning the gap. CDR3 coding DNA: TGTGCCAGCAGTGAAGTTCTCCAGGGCAAGTCACCCCTCCACTTT. Amino acids: CASSEVLQGKSPLHF.

The chain has TRBV7-2 and TRBJ1-1; the D is unclear. This CDR3 is built from 13 residues. The germline V gene encodes CDR1 SGHTA and CDR2 FQGNSA. Trimming took off 4 bases at V and 4 bases at J, with 10 bases between the two ends. The CDR3 nucleotides read TGTGCCAGCAGCTCACGGGGTAGCACTGAAGCTTTCTTT. Its protein is CASSSRGSTEAFF.

The chain carries TRBV7-8 and TRBJ2-1, with D possibly matching TRBD2 (6 bases). Trimming removed 1 base at V and 3 bases at J, with 10 bases between. The germline gives CDR1 SGHVS, CDR2 FQNEAQ. There are 15 residues in the CDR3. The CDR3 DNA reads TGTGCCAGCAGCTTAGTAGGGACTCTCTACAATGAGCAGTTCTTC. It yields the protein CASSLVGTLYNEQFF.

The chain uses TRBV11-2 and TRBJ2-4, with a possible D match to TRBD1 (5 bases). With 1 base removed from V and 6 bases from J, the gap between germline ends came to 16 bases. Germline V lookup: CDR1 SGHAT, CDR2 FQNNGV. The CDR3 loop spans 16 amino acids. The CDR3 region has the DNA TGTGCCAGCAGCTTAGGCAAGGGGCCCTTAGGAAACATTCAGTACTTC. Translating gives CASSLGKGPLGNIQYF.

The rearrangement joins TRBV7-9 to TRBJ2-1; 9 positions match TRBD1. Germline V CDR1 and CDR2: SEHNR, FQNEAQ (reference sequence). The CDR3 extends over 14 amino acids. Trimming cost V 3 bases and J 14 bases; bases outside gene matches: 11. Written as DNA, the CDR3 is TGTGCCAGCAGCTTCCATACAGGGGGCGAGGGGGAGTTCTTC. Its translation: CASSFHTGGEGEFF.

This clone was counted between two and nine times. The rearrangement uses TRBV5-1 and TRBJ2-7, with D maybe TRBD1 (6 bases). This CDR3 has 15 amino acids. Trimming took 5 bases from V and 3 from J, leaving 18 bases between them. The germline CDR1 and CDR2 sequences are SGHRS and YFSETQ. In nucleotides, the CDR3 is TGCGCCAGCAGGTGGGATCTACAGGGAAACTACGAGCAGTACTTC. Translation gives CASRWDLQGNYEQYF. Full variable domain (remainder filled in from reference TRBV5-1 and TRBJ2-7): KAGVTQTPRYLIKTRGQQVTLSCSPISGHRSVSWYQQTPGQGLQFLFEYFSETQRNKGNFPGRFSGRQFSNSRSEMNVSTLELGDSALYLCASRWDLQGNYEQYFGPGTRLTVT.

The chain uses TRBV9 and TRBJ1-2; D remains unclear. There are 15 residues in the CDR3. The germline gives CDR1 SGDLS, CDR2 YYNGEE. V lost 4 bases to trimming and J lost 2 bases, with 15 bases between them. Here the CDR3 reads CASSSSLLRNYGYTF. CDR3 coding DNA: TGTGCCAGCAGCTCCTCGTTGCTGCGAAACTATGGCTACACCTTC.

The genes are TRBV7-9 and TRBJ2-7; D remains ambiguous. Germline assignment: CDR1 SEHNR and CDR2 FQNEAQ (reference sequence). The CDR3 is 15 amino acids. Trimming removed 0 bases at V and 0 bases at J, with 9 bases between. The CDR3 sequence is CASSLALADSYEQYF. In nucleotides, the CDR3 is TGTGCCAGCAGCTTAGCGCTGGCTGACTCCTACGAGCAGTACTTC. Together with reference TRBV7-9 and TRBJ2-7, the CDR3 gives the full variable domain: DTGVSQNPRHKITKRGQNVTFRCDPISEHNRLYWYRQTLGQGPEFLTYFQNEAQLEKSRLLSDRFSAERPKGSFSTLEIQRTEQGDSAMYLCASSLALADSYEQYFGPGTRLTVT.

This rearrangement joins TRBV10-3 to TRBJ2-1; D ambiguous. Trimming removed 3 bases at V and 9 bases at J, with 12 bases between. This CDR3 has 13 residues. CDR1 is ENHRY and CDR2 is SYGVKD in the germline V gene. In nucleotides, the CDR3 is TGTGCCATCAGTGACGTCGGCGGCACTGAGCAGTTCTTC. It codes for CAISDVGGTEQFF.

This chain uses TRBV9 with TRBJ1-5; a weak D match, TRBD1 (6 bases). CDR1 SGDLS and CDR2 YYNGEE come from the germline V gene. Trimming shortened V by 4 bases and J by 1 base, and 12 bases separated the two germline ends. The CDR3 loop spans 15 amino acids. For the CDR3, the DNA is TGTGCCAGCAGCCCCACAGGGTTGAGCAATCAGCCCCAGCATTTT. Translation gives CASSPTGLSNQPQHF.